This TCR beta chain is from a study of T cells in Graves' hyperthyroidism and ophthalmopathy. RNA transcripts served as the template for amplifying TCR beta CDR3 regions. First-round RT-PCR with HTBI primers amplified the TCR CDR3 region. MiXCR, applied by TCRdb to the multiplex PCR reads, yields one record per CDR3 protein. The sample consists of around 420,000 distinct CDR3 sequences, 15% to 19% of them appearing once. Germline-derived CDR1 and CDR2 are SNHLY and FYNNEI. V lost 8 bases and J lost 6; bases outside the gene matches: 15. The CDR3 has 15 amino acids. In this sample, this clonotype turned up many times.

Specimen: blood. This chain uses TRBV2 with TRBJ2-5; the match to TRBD1 covers 7 bases. The clonotype comes from a woman under 30 with Graves' hyperthyroidism. CDR3 nucleotides: TGTGCCAGCCCGAGGGAAGACAGGGATCAACAGACCCAGTACTTC. Its protein is CASPREDRDQQTQYF.